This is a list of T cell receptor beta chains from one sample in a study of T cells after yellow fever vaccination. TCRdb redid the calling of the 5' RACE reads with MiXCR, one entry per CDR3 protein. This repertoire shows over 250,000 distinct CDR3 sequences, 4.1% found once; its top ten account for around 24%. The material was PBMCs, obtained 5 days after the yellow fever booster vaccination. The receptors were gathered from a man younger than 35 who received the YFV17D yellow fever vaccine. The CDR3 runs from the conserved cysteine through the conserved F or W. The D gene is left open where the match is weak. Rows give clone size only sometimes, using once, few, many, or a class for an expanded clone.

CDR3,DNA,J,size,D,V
CSASRGNYGYTF,TGCAGCGCCTCCCGCGGGAACTATGGCTACACCTTC,TRBJ1-2,-,-,TRBV29-1
CASSGAGGSGYTF,TGTGCCAGCAGCGGTGCAGGGGGCTCTGGCTACACCTTC,TRBJ1-2,few,TRBD1,TRBV9
CASSLSWGQRDTQYF,TGTGCCAGCAGTTTATCTTGGGGGCAGCGTGATACGCAGTATTTT,TRBJ2-3,-,-,TRBV27
CASSQSVDPLKQFF,TGCGCCAGCAGTCAATCGGTGGACCCCCTAAAGCAGTTCTTC,TRBJ2-1,few,-,TRBV23-1
CASSRTVAKNIQYF,TGCGCCAGCAGCAGGACAGTAGCCAAAAACATTCAGTACTTC,TRBJ2-4,many,-,TRBV5-1
CASSLDSGPGANVLTF,TGTGCCAGCAGCTTAGATTCGGGGCCGGGGGCCAACGTCCTGACTTTC,TRBJ2-6,-,-,TRBV11-1
CASSHRQGLYNEQFF,TGCGCCAGCAGCCATCGCCAAGGGCTCTACAATGAGCAGTTCTTC,TRBJ2-1,-,-,TRBV4-3
CASSPGSGGQETQYF,TGTGCCAGCAGCCCGGGGAGCGGGGGCCAAGAGACCCAGTACTTC,TRBJ2-5,few,TRBD2,TRBV7-7
CAISDGTPYEQYF,TGTGCCATCAGTGACGGGACACCTTACGAGCAGTACTTC,TRBJ2-7,-,-,TRBV10-3
CASTLRQGAGVNYGYTF,TGTGCCAGCACCCTTCGACAGGGGGCGGGAGTAAACTATGGCTACACCTTC,TRBJ1-2,many,TRBD1,TRBV7-2
CASSLAGQDNQPQHF,TGCGCCAGCAGCTTGGCCGGACAGGACAATCAGCCCCAGCATTTT,TRBJ1-5,-,TRBD1,TRBV5-1
CASSLEVYTQYF,TGTGCCAGCAGCTTAGAAGTGTATACGCAGTATTTT,TRBJ2-3,few,-,TRBV7-2
CASSFVATVPTYNEQFF,TGTGCCAGCAGCTTTGTAGCGACGGTACCAACCTACAATGAGCAGTTCTTC,TRBJ2-1,-,-,TRBV7-2
CALSWGAPYNEQFF,TGTGCCCTATCGTGGGGCGCCCCCTACAATGAGCAGTTCTTC,TRBJ2-1,few,-,TRBV12-3/TRBV12-4
CASSPRRGPSVGEQYF,TGTGCCAGCAGCCCAAGGCGGGGGCCGTCCGTAGGCGAGCAGTACTTC,TRBJ2-7,many,-,TRBV7-9
CASSPSLDTNTEAFF,TGTGCCAGCAGCCCAAGTTTGGATACGAACACTGAAGCTTTCTTT,TRBJ1-1,few,-,TRBV3-1
CASSLRIVTSTDTQYF,TGTGCCAGCAGTTTACGCATAGTTACTAGCACAGATACGCAGTATTTT,TRBJ2-3,-,-,TRBV27
CASSLGYRREQFF,TGTGCCAGCAGCTTAGGGTACCGGAGAGAGCAGTTCTTC,TRBJ2-1,many,-,TRBV7-7
CASSQEMGLGPEAFF,TGCGCCAGCAGCCAAGAAATGGGGCTGGGGCCTGAAGCTTTCTTT,TRBJ1-1,-,-,TRBV4-3
CASSLEEERLNYEQYF,TGCGCCAGCAGCTTGGAGGAGGAGCGGCTTAACTACGAGCAGTACTTC,TRBJ2-7,few,-,TRBV5-1
CASRKTSRSSYNEQFF,TGTGCCAGCCGGAAGACTAGCCGAAGCTCCTACAATGAGCAGTTCTTC,TRBJ2-1,-,TRBD2,TRBV27
CASSHGQGIDTINTGELFF,TGTGCCAGCAGCCACGGACAGGGGATAGACACAATAAACACCGGGGAGCTGTTTTTT,TRBJ2-2,many,TRBD1,TRBV13
CASSSTTRAGYTF,TGTGCCAGTAGTTCGACGACTAGGGCTGGCTACACCTTC,TRBJ1-2,-,-,TRBV19
CASSVFLAGGTYNEQFF,TGTGCCAGCAGCGTGTTTCTAGCGGGGGGGACCTACAATGAGCAGTTCTTC,TRBJ2-1,-,TRBD2,TRBV5-5
CASTDRRNNQPQHF,TGTGCCAGCACTGATCGCAGGAATAATCAGCCCCAGCATTTT,TRBJ1-5,few,-,TRBV2
CASSTGAVNYGYTF,TGTGCCAGCAGCACCGGGGCGGTTAACTATGGCTACACCTTC,TRBJ1-2,-,-,TRBV7-9
CASSQDGGGAGSGDTQYF,TGCGCCAGCAGCCAAGATGGTGGGGGGGCCGGTTCGGGCGATACGCAGTATTTT,TRBJ2-3,few,-,TRBV4-3
CASSGAGQGSYEQYF,TGTGCCAGCAGCGGGGCGGGACAGGGCTCCTACGAGCAGTACTTC,TRBJ2-7,-,TRBD1,TRBV11-1
CASSFRAGTDQPQHF,TGTGCCAGCAGTTTTAGGGCAGGGACGGATCAGCCCCAGCATTTT,TRBJ1-5,few,-,TRBV12-3/TRBV12-4